One sample yielded the 10 T cell receptor beta chains listed below, sequenced in a study of a mutant IDH1 vaccine in newly diagnosed glioma. As to time point: week 35, safety follow-up. Vaccination used 300 ug of mutant IDH1 20-mer peptide per dose, with topical imiquimod. Antigen specificity for these receptors is unknown. Assay used: immunoSEQ multiplex PCR; TCRdb lists only in-frame clones, some missing. The sample lists 30,000 to 40,000 clones; roughly 78% were seen once. The specimen was PBMCs, collected from a glioma patient whose treatment included an IDH1 peptide vaccine. The receptor set was obtained from a man aged 40-49 years with glioma. Some clones in this sample may be carry-over from other donors' samples.

The V and J genes are TRBV10-3 and TRBJ2-2; D remains ambiguous. The V end lost 0 bases, the J end lost 5 bases, and 19 bases lay between the germline ends. Germline V gives CDR1 ENHRY, CDR2 SYGVKD. CDR3 length: 18 amino acids. DNA of the CDR3: TGTGCCATCAGTGAGTCTGTGCCGGGTGAAAAAGGTACCGGGGAGCTGTTTTTT. Translation: CAISESVPGEKGTGELFF.

The rearrangement links TRBV5-5 to TRBJ2-7, with a tentative D call TRBD2 (5 bases). CDR1 and CDR2 from the germline V gene are SGHKS and YYEKEE (reference sequence). This CDR3 region has 14 residues. Trimming left V 0 bases short and J 4 bases short, with 11 bases between. The CDR3, as DNA: TGTGCCAGCAGCTTGGCAGTGGGGAGTTACGAGCAGTACTTC. It specifies CASSLAVGSYEQYF.

This chain links TRBV5-6 with TRBJ1-2; 8 bases align to TRBD1. The CDR3 is 16 residues long. Germline values: CDR1 SGHDT, CDR2 YYEEEE. Trimming took 1 base from V and 4 from J; bases not matched to a gene: 9. The CDR3 loop is CASSLTGGRRGYGYTF. The DNA of the CDR3 is TGTGCCAGCAGCTTGACAGGGGGGCGGCGGGGCTATGGCTACACCTTC.

The V and J genes are TRBV19 and TRBJ1-2; D unresolved. The CDR3 loop spans 11 amino acids. Trimming shortened V by 3 bases and J by 8 bases, and 7 bases separated the two germline ends. From germline, CDR1 is LNHDA and CDR2 SQIVND (reference sequence). CDR3 loop: CASSMGKGYTF. The DNA for the CDR3 is TGTGCCAGTAGTATGGGCAAGGGCTACACCTTC.

This clone was seen a single time. The rearrangement links TRBV12-5 to TRBJ2-1; a weak D match, TRBD1 (5 bases). Germline CDR1 reads LGHNT; CDR2 reads FRNRAP. CDR3 length equals 15 residues. V lost 0 bases, J lost 8 bases, and 14 bases lay in between. The CDR3 coding sequence is TGTGCTAGTGGTTTGGTTCTGAAGGGGTTGGATGAGCAGTTCTTC. Its protein is CASGLVLKGLDEQFF. Using reference TRBV12-5 and TRBJ2-1 for the parts outside the CDR3, the full variable domain is DARVTQTPRHKVTEMGQEVTMRCQPILGHNTVFWYRQTMMQGLELLAYFRNRAPLDDSGMPKDRFSAEMPDATLATLKIQPSEPRDSAVYFCASGLVLKGLDEQFFGPGTRLTVL.

This clone came up a few times. The CDR3 sequence: CASSPFRARGQPQHF. CDR3 coding DNA: TGTGCCAGCTCACCGTTTAGAGCGCGAGGGCAGCCCCAGCATTTT. The V gene is TRBV18, the J gene TRBJ1-5; D is unclear. The CDR3 spans 15 residues. Between the trimmed V and J ends, which lost 3 bases and 7 bases, there was a span of 16 bases. The germline V gene encodes CDR1 KGHSH and CDR2 LQKENI.

This rearrangement joins TRBV4-2 to TRBJ1-1; 8 bases are a match to TRBD1. The CDR3 is 17 residues long. Trimming took 0 bases from V and 3 from J; bases not matched to a gene: 9. Germline V lookup: CDR1 LGHNA, CDR2 YNFKEQ. The CDR3 reads CASSQEYPGGAYTEAFF. CDR3 sequence (DNA): TGTGCCAGCAGCCAAGAATATCCAGGGGGCGCCTACACTGAAGCTTTCTTT.

The chain combines TRBV6-4 with TRBJ2-5; TRBD2 aligns across 13 bases. Germline values: CDR1 MRHNA, CDR2 SNTAGT. There are 15 residues in the CDR3. V was pared by 4 bases and J by 2 bases, with 1 base of the junction left unmatched. This CDR3 is CASSATSGGQETQYF. The DNA for the CDR3 is TGTGCCAGCAGTGCGACTAGCGGGGGGCAAGAGACCCAGTACTTC.

In DNA, the CDR3 is TGCGCCAGCAGCTTGGTCTCTAGCGCCTCCTACGAGCAGTACTTC. Translating gives CASSLVSSASYEQYF. The chain links TRBV5-1 to TRBJ2-7, with D possibly matching TRBD2 (6 bases). This CDR3 is 15 amino acids long. Trimming removed 0 bases at V and 0 bases at J, with 10 bases between. Germline V gene lookup returns CDR1 SGHRS and CDR2 YFSETQ.

The V and J genes are TRBV4-2 and TRBJ1-2; TRBD1 matches at 7 bases. The V gene end was trimmed by 3 bases and the J gene end by 6 bases; junction bases not matched to a gene: 4. The CDR3 has 13 residues. Per germline, CDR1 LGHNA and CDR2 YNFKEQ. The CDR3 DNA follows: TGTGCCAGCAGCCAGAGGCAGGGGGATGGCTACACCTTC. Amino acids: CASSQRQGDGYTF.